A selection of T cell receptor beta chains follows, all from one sample in a study of vaccination effects on CD4 cells after COVID-19. Which antigens these TCRs recognize remains unknown. TCRdb's table, derived via immunoSEQ multiplex PCR, lists solely in-frame clones and lacks some. In the table there are about 50,000 clones, around 80% of which are singletons. Sequenced material: CD4+ T cells from PBMCs cultured without peptide, taken after COVID-19 vaccination. The receptors stem from a human donor who had a prior SARS-CoV-2 infection. Both conserved end residues are trimmed from each CDR3. The D gene is left open where the match is weak.

CDR3: ASSPRQGEDTEAF; J: TRBJ1-1; D: TRBD1; V: TRBV7-9
CDR3: ASSQAGESGYEQY; J: TRBJ2-7; D: NA; V: TRBV4-2
CDR3: ASSRGQSPYEQY; J: TRBJ2-7; D: NA; V: TRBV6-2/TRBV6-3
CDR3: ASSRTWDFTDTQY; J: TRBJ2-3; D: NA; V: TRBV4-3
CDR3: ASSPNSPGGSGYT; J: TRBJ1-2; D: NA; V: TRBV18
CDR3: ASSQGTGDSYEQY; J: TRBJ2-7; D: TRBD1; V: TRBV4-1
CDR3: ASSWAGQGAAGANVLT; J: TRBJ2-6; D: TRBD1; V: TRBV5-8
CDR3: ASSLGKNYGYT; J: TRBJ1-2; D: NA; V: TRBV13
CDR3: ASSQVHRGRGYTEAF; J: TRBJ1-1; D: TRBD1; V: TRBV4-1
CDR3: ASSSGSYEQY; J: TRBJ2-7; D: NA; V: TRBV6-2/TRBV6-3
CDR3: ASGDVQPQH; J: TRBJ1-5; D: NA; V: TRBV6-5
CDR3: ASSLDLGHYEQY; J: TRBJ2-7; D: NA; V: TRBV6-5
CDR3: ASSRSGANTGELF; J: TRBJ2-2; D: TRBD2; V: TRBV7-2
CDR3: ATSDAQTGDHYEQY; J: TRBJ2-7; D: TRBD1; V: TRBV24-1
CDR3: ASSKRQGYEQF; J: TRBJ2-1; D: TRBD1; V: TRBV5-4
CDR3: ASSYLPETQY; J: TRBJ2-5; D: NA; V: TRBV23-1
CDR3: AWSPDLTGLVYEQY; J: TRBJ2-7; D: TRBD2; V: TRBV30